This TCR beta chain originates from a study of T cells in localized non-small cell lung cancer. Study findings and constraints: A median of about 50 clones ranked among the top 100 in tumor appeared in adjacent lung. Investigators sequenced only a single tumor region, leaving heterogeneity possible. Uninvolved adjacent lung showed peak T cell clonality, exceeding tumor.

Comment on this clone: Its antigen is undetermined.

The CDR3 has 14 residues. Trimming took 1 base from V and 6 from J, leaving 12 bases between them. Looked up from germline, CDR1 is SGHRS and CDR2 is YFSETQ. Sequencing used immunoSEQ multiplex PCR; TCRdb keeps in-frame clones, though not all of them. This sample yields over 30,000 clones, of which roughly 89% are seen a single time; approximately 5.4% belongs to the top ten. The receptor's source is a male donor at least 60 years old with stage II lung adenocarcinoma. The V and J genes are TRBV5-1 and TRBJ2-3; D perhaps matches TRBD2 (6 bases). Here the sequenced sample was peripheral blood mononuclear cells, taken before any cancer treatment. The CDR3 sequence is CASSLNRGGDTQYF. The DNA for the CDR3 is TGCGCCAGCAGCTTGAACCGAGGAGGGGATACGCAGTATTTT.